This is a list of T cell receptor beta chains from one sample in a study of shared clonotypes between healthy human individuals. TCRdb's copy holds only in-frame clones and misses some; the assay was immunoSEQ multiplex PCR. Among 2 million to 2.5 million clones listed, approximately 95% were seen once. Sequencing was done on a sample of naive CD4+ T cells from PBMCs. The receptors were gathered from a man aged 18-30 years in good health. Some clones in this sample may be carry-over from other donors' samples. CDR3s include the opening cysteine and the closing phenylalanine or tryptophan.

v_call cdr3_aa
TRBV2 CASSEKGTGSYEQYF
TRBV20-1 CSTERGYGYTF
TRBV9 CASSVATGGYGYTF
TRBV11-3 CASSPGPGTTDNEQFF
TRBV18 CASSTGGGQVSNQPQHF
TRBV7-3 CASSLIGSSHGETQYF
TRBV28 CASSLYALAANNEQFF
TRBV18 CASGEGQETQYF
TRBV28 CASSLYRDFGTQYF
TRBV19 CASSIDGSNQPQHF
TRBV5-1 CASSLGLANTGELFF
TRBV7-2 CASSVGRTYEQYF
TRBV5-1 CASSYEGPQYF
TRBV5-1 CASSVLGGSSYNEQFF
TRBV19 CASSRGVSGPQHF
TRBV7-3 CASSLASGANVLTF
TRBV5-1 CASSKGVMNTEAFF
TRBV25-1 CASTPGQGWGVVFF
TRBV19 CASGQGGEKLFF
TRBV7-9 CASSLDPGQGHEKLFF
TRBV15 CATSRDVGTGAATNEKLFF
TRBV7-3 CASSPNRGNYEQFF
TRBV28 CASSSPGTSGIPGDTQYF
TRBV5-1 CASSLVPSGYNEQFF
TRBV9 CASSVSGQETQYF
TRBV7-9 CASSEKGAGILGAFF
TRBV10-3 CAISRLAGVADTQYF
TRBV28 CASSSHQSGTQYF
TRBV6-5 CASSYFQGANYGYTF
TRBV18 CASSPAWSAIYEQYF
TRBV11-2 CASSLGQDGEQYF
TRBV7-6 CASTPSGRQSTDTQYF
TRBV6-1 CAISGAGGQPQHF
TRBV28 CASSSPTSGSTGELFF
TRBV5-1 CASSLATGQKPQHF
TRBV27 CASSARLAGGPYNEQFF
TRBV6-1 CASSEVGLTVGGYTF
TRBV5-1 CASSLDPNTGELFF
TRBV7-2 CASSFERNQPQHF
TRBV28 CASSRQVSGTYTF
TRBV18 CASSPWDRAEKLFF
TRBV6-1 CASRNTGRPTDTQYF
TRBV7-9 CASSFGESFTGELFF
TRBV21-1 CASSEGEWTPNEQFF
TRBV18 CASSLSGADQPQHF
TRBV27 CASSAPGWGGEQYF
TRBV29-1 CSVGTSGSTWDNEQFF
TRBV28 CASSRLGQDRGSQYF
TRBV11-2 CASSSMAGELFF
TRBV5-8 CASSLVSKRETQYF
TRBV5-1 CASSLNGDGWAFF
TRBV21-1 CASSGGSGANVLTF
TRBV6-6 CASSYCRDYEQYF
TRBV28 CASSSTDRVYGYTF
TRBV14 CASSQRGPLRNTIYF
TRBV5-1 CASSPRSGTVSYEQYF